These 10 T cell receptor beta chains came from one sample sequenced in a study of T cell responses to AZD1222 COVID-19 vaccine. Clones were read by immunoSEQ multiplex PCR, and TCRdb kept only the in-frame ones, dropping some. Altogether 110,000 or so clones are present, 85% to 90% being singletons, with the ten largest covering less than 4%. The sample here was peripheral blood, taken 28 days after the second AZD1222 dose. The receptors were sampled from an adult who received the AZD1222 COVID-19 vaccine.

This clone was observed a handful of times. The chain recombines TRBV4-3 with TRBJ2-7, with a possible D match to TRBD2 (6 bases). Germline V gene sequence: CDR1 LGHNA, CDR2 YSLEER. Between the trimmed V and J ends, which lost 0 bases and 6 bases, there was a span of 12 bases. The CDR3 runs to 14 residues. The CDR3 coding sequence is TGCGCCAGCAGCCAAGATCGGGGGAGCATCGAGCAGTACTTC. This sequence encodes CASSQDRGSIEQYF.

The chain has TRBV4-3 and TRBJ2-1; TRBD1 matches 7 bases. The length of the CDR3 is 15 residues. V lost 0 bases, J lost 4 bases, and 3 bases stayed unmatched. Germline loops: CDR1 LGHNA, CDR2 YSLEER. CDR3 DNA sequence: TGCGCCAGCAGCCAAGAAGAGACAGGGTACAATGAGCAGTTCTTC. This codes for CASSQEETGYNEQFF.

The V and J genes are TRBV4-2 and TRBJ2-7, with a weak D call TRBD1 (6 bases). With 0 bases removed from V and 5 bases from J, the gap between germline ends came to 20 bases. CDR3 length equals 17 residues. Germline V gene data show CDR1 as LGHNA and CDR2 as YNFKEQ. The CDR3 DNA is TGTGCCAGCAGCCAAGATCTAGCTCCAGGGGCCAGGGACGAGCAGTACTTC. The encoded protein is CASSQDLAPGARDEQYF.

This clone has more than one count but fewer than ten. The V call is TRBV13, the J call TRBJ1-3, with D perhaps TRBD1 (5 bases). The V end lost 0 bases, the J end lost 8 bases, and 8 bases lay between the germline ends. This CDR3 is built from 13 residues. Germline CDR1 reads PRHDT; CDR2 reads FYEKMQ (reference sequence). This chain's CDR3 is CASSLGRGDTIYF. Written as DNA, the CDR3 is TGTGCCAGCAGCTTAGGACGGGGGGACACCATATATTTT.

This clone is a singleton in its sample. The rearrangement uses TRBV11-2 and TRBJ1-2, with 10 positions matching TRBD1. Germline V lookup: CDR1 SGHAT, CDR2 FQNNGV. The junction had 12 bases not matched to a gene; V was cut back by 1 base and J by 1 base. This CDR3 has 19 amino acids. CDR3 loop: CASSLAPWDRGDLNYGYTF. In nucleotides, the CDR3 is TGTGCCAGCAGCTTAGCACCTTGGGACAGGGGAGACCTTAACTATGGCTACACCTTC. The complete variable domain, with remaining parts taken from reference TRBV11-2 and TRBJ1-2, reads EAGVAQSPRYKIIEKRQSVAFWCNPISGHATLYWYQQILGQGPKLLIQFQNNGVVDDSQLPKDRFSAERLKGVDSTLKIQPAKLEDSAVYLCASSLAPWDRGDLNYGYTFGSGTRLTVV.

The chain uses TRBV7-2 and TRBJ2-3, with 11 bases matching TRBD2. Germline CDR1 reads SGHTA; CDR2 reads FQGNSA. The J segment lost 3 bases and the V segment lost 3 bases, leaving 2 bases of the junction unmatched. The CDR3 covers 15 residues. This CDR3 is CASSFRTSGTDTQYF. CDR3 coding DNA: TGTGCCAGCAGCTTCCGGACTAGCGGGACAGATACGCAGTATTTT.

The chain employs TRBV7-2 and TRBJ2-7, with TRBD2 matching over 9 bases. Germline CDR1 is SGHTA and CDR2 is FQGNSA. Germline trimming cut 2 bases from V and 4 bases from J; bases unmatched to any gene: 9. This CDR3 comprises 16 residues. DNA of the CDR3: TGTGCCAGCAGCTTACAGGGCGGGGGGGCGGTTTACGAGCAGTACTTC. Translation: CASSLQGGGAVYEQYF.

CDR3 coding DNA: TGCGCCAGCAGCCCACAGGAAAACTATGGCTACACCTTC. Protein sequence: CASSPQENYGYTF. The chain carries TRBV4-1 and TRBJ1-2, with TRBD1 as a possible D gene (5 bases). Germline CDR1 and CDR2: MGHRA and YSYEKL. CDR3 length: 13 amino acids. V was shortened by 4 bases and J by 2 bases, with 8 bases between the two germline ends.

The table lists this clone with a count of one. The chain has TRBV10-3 and TRBJ1-1, with D tentatively TRBD1 (6 bases). The V end was cut by 3 bases, the J end by 3 bases, with 14 bases between. This CDR3 contains 15 residues. Per germline, CDR1 ENHRY and CDR2 SYGVKD. CDR3 nucleotides: TGTGCCATCAGTGAAGTAGGGGGTTCATACACTGAAGCTTTCTTT. This codes for CAISEVGGSYTEAFF.

V usage is TRBV27 and J usage is TRBJ2-4; D is uncertain. With 4 bases removed from V and 0 bases from J, the gap between germline ends came to 13 bases. CDR1 and CDR2 from the germline V gene are MNHEY and SMNVEV (reference sequence). The CDR3 contains 16 residues. The CDR3: CASSSPARLAKNIQYF. The CDR3 region has the DNA TGTGCCAGCAGTTCCCCCGCTAGGCTAGCCAAAAACATTCAGTACTTC.